This T cell receptor beta chain was captured by sequencing in a study of metastatic and nonmetastatic thyroid tumors. Study as a whole: Both malignant and benign thyroid patients supplied peripheral blood and tumor or nodule tissue samples, across which the repertoires of these patients were then compared. Study-wide results and limits: A significant increase in TCR beta diversity was reportedly seen in malignant thyroid tumors relative to benign nodules, in blood and tumor.

This clone showed up many times. Its antigen remains unknown. Germline V gene data show CDR1 as MNHNS and CDR2 as SASEGT. The junction had 13 bases not matched to a gene; V was cut back by 5 bases and J by 5 bases. This CDR3 is 16 amino acids long. Via MiXCR, TCRdb re-called the PCR reads. The table lists roughly 81,000 clones, roughly 8.6% of them singletons, with 8% to 10% in the top ten. Every patient underwent thyroid surgery untreated. The TCR originated in a female donor with papillary thyroid cancer or a benign thyroid nodule (not recorded which). Some clones in this sample may be carry-over from other donors' samples. Material: blood. The chain uses TRBV6-1 and TRBJ1-1, with 8 bases identical to TRBD1. The CDR3 sequence is CASSLGQGTTLTEAFF. The CDR3 region has the DNA TGTGCCAGCAGTTTAGGACAGGGAACTACCTTAACTGAAGCTTTCTTT.